This entry lists 32 T cell receptor beta chains sequenced from one sample in a study of identical twins. TCRdb fed the 5' RACE reads into MiXCR, producing one record per CDR3 protein. The sample holds around 340,000 distinct CDR3 sequences; 9% are singletons and the top ten take 7.5% to 9.5%. The sample consisted of naive T cells sorted from blood. These receptors were obtained from a woman aged 45-65 years in good health.

This clonotype was seen at least ten times. V is TRBV9 and J is TRBJ1-4, with a possible D match to TRBD1 (5 bases). This CDR3 is 15 amino acids long. Germline V gene data show CDR1 as SGDLS and CDR2 as YYNGEE. The ends were cut back, 2 bases at V and 5 bases at J, with 13 bases in the middle. CDR3 sequence: CASSVGELPNEKLFF. The DNA for the CDR3 is TGTGCCAGCAGCGTGGGGGAACTACCCAATGAAAAACTGTTTTTT.

DNA of the CDR3: TGTGCCAGCAGCTTAACTGACGGCTACGAGCAGTACGTC. It is translated as CASSLTDGYEQYV. This chain connects TRBV7-8 to TRBJ2-7; unclear D gene. The germline CDR1 and CDR2 sequences are SGHVS and FQNEAQ. V was cut by 2 bases and J by 3 bases, with 8 bases left in between. The CDR3 has 13 residues.

This clonotype was found a few times. The chain employs TRBV10-3 and TRBJ2-3; D not certain. Trimming shortened V by 4 bases and J by 2 bases, and 16 bases separated the two germline ends. The CDR3 is made up of 16 amino acids. Germline CDR1 and CDR2: ENHRY and SYGVKD. DNA for the CDR3: TGTGCCATCAGTGTATCAGGCAGCCCCCACACAGATACGCAGTATTTT. Translating gives CAISVSGSPHTDTQYF.

The rearrangement links TRBV2 to TRBJ2-3; 9 nucleotides agree with TRBD2. This CDR3 spans 18 amino acids. Germline loops: CDR1 SNHLY, CDR2 FYNNEI. The ends lost 1 base at V and 6 bases at J; junction bases unmatched: 14. Here the CDR3 reads CASSEDASGVSLWDTQYF. The CDR3 bases are TGTGCCAGCAGTGAAGATGCTAGCGGGGTTTCTCTATGGGATACGCAGTATTTT.

The chain combines TRBV5-5 with TRBJ2-7, with 8 bases lining up with TRBD1. The CDR3 has 14 amino acids. V was pared by 3 bases and J by 2 bases, with 4 bases of the junction left unmatched. Germline assignment: CDR1 SGHKS and CDR2 YYEKEE (reference sequence). The CDR3 reads CASSYSQGAYEQYV. The CDR3 DNA reads TGTGCCAGCAGCTACTCACAGGGGGCCTACGAGCAGTACGTC.

This clonotype occurred a few times. The V and J genes are TRBV12-3 or TRBV12-4 and TRBJ2-2; maybe TRBD1 (5 bases). The V end lost 5 bases, the J end lost 2 bases, and 15 bases lay between the germline ends. There are 16 residues in the CDR3. CDR3 sequence (DNA): TGTGCCAGCAGTGCGACAGTTCGAACTAACACCGGGGAGCTGTTTTTT. Protein sequence: CASSATVRTNTGELFF.

This chain connects TRBV7-9 to TRBJ2-1, with D perhaps given as TRBD1 or TRBD2 (5 bases each). Germline CDR1 SEHNR, CDR2 FQNEAQ (reference sequence). This CDR3 spans 17 amino acids. Trimming pared 4 bases from V and 2 bases from J, leaving 18 bases between. The CDR3 loop reads CASSSRRDGQAYNEQFF. The CDR3 DNA is TGTGCCAGCAGCTCCAGAAGGGACGGGCAAGCCTACAATGAGCAGTTCTTC.

This clonotype has a count of ten or more. The J gene is TRBJ2-3, the V gene TRBV20-1; D is possibly TRBD2 (5 bases). The germline V gene has CDR1 DFQATT and CDR2 SNEGSKA (reference sequence). There are 12 residues in the CDR3. Trimming removed 6 bases from V and 8 bases from J, with 15 bases in between. For the CDR3, the DNA is TGCAGTGCAGTTCCCGTGGGAGCTACGCAGTATTTT. Translation: CSAVPVGATQYF.

This clonotype occurred many times. V usage is TRBV29-1 and J usage is TRBJ2-5, with TRBD2 matching 9 bases. This CDR3 spans 15 amino acids. V trimming: 4 bases; J trimming: 5 bases; junction bases outside the gene matches: 11. Germline V gene sequence: CDR1 SQVTM, CDR2 ANQGSEA. For the CDR3, the DNA is TGCAGCGTTGGGGTACAAGCGGGAGGCGGTGAGACCCAGTACTTC. Protein product: CSVGVQAGGGETQYF.

The rearrangement uses TRBV27 and TRBJ2-1; the D gene is possibly TRBD2 (6 bases). There are 17 residues in the CDR3. Germline lookup yields CDR1 MNHEY and CDR2 SMNVEV (reference sequence). Trimming took 1 base from V and 8 from J, leaving 21 bases between them. The DNA of the CDR3 is TGTGCCAGCAGTTTATTAAGGGGCGGGAAGGGTTCTTATGAGCAGTTCTTC. It yields the protein CASSLLRGGKGSYEQFF.

The V call is TRBV30, the J call TRBJ2-3; D may be TRBD2 (5 bases). Germline V gene lookup returns CDR1 GTSNPN and CDR2 SVGIG (reference sequence). V dropped 1 base and J dropped 4 bases, with 12 bases sitting between them. The CDR3 is 14 residues long. Here the CDR3 reads CAWSEVGVSDTQYF. CDR3 nucleotide sequence: TGTGCCTGGAGTGAGGTGGGAGTATCAGATACGCAGTATTTT.

The sample holds a few counts of this clonotype. This chain connects TRBV4-1 to TRBJ1-2; possibly TRBD1 for D (5 bases). V lost 3 bases to trimming and J lost 0 bases, with 17 bases between them. Germline CDR1 reads MGHRA; CDR2 reads YSYEKL. The CDR3 sequence is 17 residues long. CDR3 residues: CASSHAGTDSSNYGYTF. DNA of the CDR3: TGCGCCAGCAGCCACGCCGGGACGGACTCTTCTAACTATGGCTACACCTTC.

This clonotype was counted only a few times. This chain uses TRBV4-1 with TRBJ2-7, with 10 bases aligning to TRBD2. The J segment lost 3 bases and the V segment lost 4 bases, leaving 6 bases of the junction unmatched. Germline V CDR1 and CDR2: MGHRA, YSYEKL. This CDR3 comprises 15 residues. CDR3 bases: TGCGCCAGCAGCCTTTGGACTAGCGGAAACTACGAGCAGTACGTC. Amino acid sequence: CASSLWTSGNYEQYV.

The V gene is TRBV7-9, the J gene TRBJ2-7; unclear D gene. V shed 8 bases and J shed 1 base, with 12 bases lying between them. This CDR3 region has 13 residues. Germline loops: CDR1 SEHNR, CDR2 FQNEAQ (reference sequence). The CDR3 DNA follows: TGTGCCAGCGTCCGGGCTCCTTCCTACGAGCAGTACTTC. As protein: CASVRAPSYEQYF.

The V call is TRBV21-1, the J call TRBJ2-7; no DNA check was done on the table's D call, TRBD2. TRBV21-1 is a documented pseudogene. CDR3 length equals 18 residues. CDR3 amino acids: CASSPYGTSGGTSYEQYV. The CDR3 DNA reads TGTGCCAGCAGCCCGTACGGGACTAGCGGGGGGACTAGCTACGAGCAGTACGTC.

The chain employs TRBV4-2 and TRBJ2-1, with 7 bases fitting TRBD2. The CDR3 runs 13 residues. Trimming removed 8 bases from V and 6 bases from J; junction bases left unmatched: 7. From germline, CDR1 is LGHNA and CDR2 YNFKEQ. CDR3 in amino acids: CASSSSSGNEQFF. In DNA, the CDR3 is TGTGCCAGCTCCTCTTCTAGCGGCAATGAGCAGTTCTTC.

This clonotype was observed a few times. V and J are TRBV10-3 and TRBJ2-3; TRBD2 aligns across 7 bases. CDR1 and CDR2 from the germline V gene are ENHRY and SYGVKD. The V gene end was trimmed by 6 bases and the J gene end by 0 bases; junction bases not matched to a gene: 3. CDR3 size: 14 residues. The CDR3 sequence is CAISGRRSTDTQYF. The CDR3 DNA is TGTGCCATCAGCGGGAGGCGGAGCACAGATACGCAGTATTTT.

There are a few counts of this clonotype. The genes are TRBV12-3 or TRBV12-4 and TRBJ1-2; no reliable D call. The ends were cut back, 8 bases at V and 5 bases at J, with 27 bases in the middle. The length of the CDR3 is 17 residues. The CDR3 region is CASSNPRGTSEEYGYTF. DNA for the CDR3: TGTGCCAGCTCAAACCCGCGCGGTACAAGTGAGGAATATGGCTACACCTTC.

J is TRBJ2-1 and V is TRBV19; D gene unclear. The CDR3 is made up of 12 amino acids. Deletions cut 10 bases from V and 7 bases from J, with 14 bases between. Germline V gene sequence: CDR1 LNHDA, CDR2 SQIVND (reference sequence). The DNA of the CDR3 is TGTGCCACCCTAGGAGCGCTGAATGAGCAGTTCTTC. It translates to CATLGALNEQFF.

This chain uses TRBV20-1 with TRBJ2-3; no clear D gene. Germline CDR1 and CDR2: DFQATT and SNEGSKA (reference sequence). V was clipped by 0 bases and J by 4 bases, with 11 bases between them. The CDR3 is 14 residues long. The chain's CDR3 is CSAREASWADTQYF. CDR3 coding DNA: TGCAGTGCTAGAGAAGCCAGCTGGGCAGATACGCAGTATTTT.

This clonotype has a count of ten or more. The CDR3 region is CSAYHSGRAYEQYF. The CDR3 bases are TGCAGTGCTTATCATAGCGGGAGGGCCTACGAGCAGTACTTC. The chain is built from TRBV20-1 and TRBJ2-7; 11 nucleotides match TRBD2. Germline V gene data show CDR1 as DFQATT and CDR2 as SNEGSKA (reference sequence). With 5 bases clipped from V and 2 bases from J, the junction kept 5 bases outside the gene matches. The CDR3 contains 14 residues.

This clonotype was detected a few times. The rearrangement joins TRBV20-1 to TRBJ2-1, with TRBD1 matching over 10 bases. This CDR3 is 19 amino acids long. The germline V gene has CDR1 DFQATT and CDR2 SNEGSKA (reference sequence). V dropped 5 bases and J dropped 9; count of bases not matched to a gene: 25. The CDR3 DNA is TGCAGTGCTCGGCCTTGGGACAGGGGAGGCGGGAGCCTCCCCTTTGAGCAGTTCTTC. It translates to CSARPWDRGGGSLPFEQFF.

Ten or more counts support this clonotype. The gene calls are TRBV12-3 or TRBV12-4 and TRBJ1-3; D is perhaps TRBD1 (5 bases). The germline V and J ends were trimmed by 6 bases and 0 bases, with 12 bases remaining between them. The CDR3 totals 15 residues. CDR3 amino acids: CASRGDPPSGNTIYF. Written as DNA, the CDR3 is TGTGCCAGCAGGGGGGACCCACCCTCTGGAAACACCATATATTTT.

This clonotype was seen more than once but under ten times. This chain joins TRBV5-5 and TRBJ2-7; D is ambiguous. V lost 3 bases to trimming and J lost 6 bases, with 10 bases between them. CDR1 is SGHKS and CDR2 is YYEKEE in the germline V gene (reference sequence). The CDR3 runs 12 residues. The CDR3 nucleotides read TGTGCCAGCAGCTGGGCTGTCGGCGAGCAGTACGTC. Translated, it gives CASSWAVGEQYV.

The chain's CDR3 is CATSRIGATGELFF. The CDR3 DNA reads as TGTGCCACCAGTAGAATAGGGGCCACCGGGGAGCTGTTTTTT. The genes are TRBV24-1 and TRBJ2-2; D is possibly TRBD1 (5 bases). The CDR3 totals 14 residues. Trimming removed 6 bases at V and 4 bases at J, with 11 bases between. Germline V gene data show CDR1 as KGHDR and CDR2 as SFDVKD.

This clonotype has only a few counts. This chain uses TRBV13 with TRBJ1-6; D unresolved. There are 13 residues in the CDR3. With 0 bases removed from V and 6 bases from J, the gap between germline ends came to 3 bases. The germline V gene has CDR1 PRHDT and CDR2 FYEKMQ (reference sequence). The CDR3 coding sequence is TGTGCCAGCAGCTTAGGGGCTAATTCACCCCTCCACTTT. It translates to CASSLGANSPLHF.

This chain joins TRBV19 and TRBJ2-1; 7 positions agree with TRBD2. The CDR3 covers 14 residues. CDR1 is LNHDA and CDR2 is SQIVND in the germline V gene (reference sequence). J was trimmed by 9 bases and V by 1 base; bases with no gene match: 6. CDR3 sequence: CASSIGGTTVEQFF. The DNA for the CDR3 is TGTGCCAGTAGTATAGGCGGGACTACCGTTGAGCAGTTCTTC.

This clonotype has a count of ten or more. The J gene is TRBJ2-3, the V gene TRBV20-1; D is unresolved. Trimming removed 6 bases at V and 4 bases at J, with 11 bases between. Germline V gives CDR1 DFQATT, CDR2 SNEGSKA (reference sequence). This CDR3 region has 12 residues. The chain's CDR3 is CSARREADTQYF. Written as DNA, the CDR3 is TGCAGTGCCCGAAGAGAGGCAGATACGCAGTATTTT.

This clonotype was seen a handful of times. CDR3 region: CASSSTFLGPRNTEAFF. The CDR3 region has the DNA TGTGCCAGCAGCTCGACCTTTCTGGGTCCACGGAACACTGAAGCTTTCTTT. The V gene is TRBV7-2, the J gene TRBJ1-1; no firm D call. Per the germline V gene, CDR1 is SGHTA and CDR2 is FQGNSA. CDR3 size: 17 residues. Trimming took 4 bases from V and 1 from J, leaving 19 bases between them.

A word on this clonotype: This could be a read error, since a much larger clone is one nucleotide away. The chain uses TRBV7-9 and TRBJ2-1; tentatively, D is TRBD1 (6 bases). The CDR3 is made up of 14 amino acids. V lost 5 bases to trimming and J lost 8 bases, with 16 bases between them. Germline V CDR1 and CDR2: SEHNR, FQNEAQ (reference sequence). The CDR3 DNA reads TGTGCCAGCAGCCTCTCCTGGGGGCGGGATGAGCAGTTCTTC. Its translation is CASSLSWGRDEQFF.

This clonotype came up many times. V usage is TRBV29-1 and J usage is TRBJ1-1; no clear D. The V gene's germline CDR1 is SQVTM and CDR2 ANQGSEA. The CDR3 length is 14 residues. The V gene lost 4 bases and the J gene lost 1 base, with 13 bases spanning the gap. CDR3: CSVGGGKGNTEAFF. The CDR3, as DNA: TGCAGCGTTGGAGGTGGGAAGGGGAACACTGAAGCTTTCTTT.

The chain links TRBV12-3 or TRBV12-4 to TRBJ2-7; 9 bases align to TRBD2. This CDR3 has 12 amino acids. V trimming: 5 bases; J trimming: 6 bases; junction bases outside the gene matches: 2. CDR3 sequence reads: CASSPGLAEQYF. DNA of the CDR3: TGTGCCAGCAGTCCGGGACTAGCCGAGCAGTACTTC.